A selection of T cell receptor beta chains follows, all from one sample in a study of shared clonotypes between healthy human individuals. Profiled with immunoSEQ multiplex PCR; TCRdb holds only in-frame clones, not every one. The sample carries about 380,000 clones, 96% recorded once. Sequencing was performed on memory CD8+ T cells sorted from blood. The origin of the receptors is a man between 25 and 39 years old in good health. CDR3s include the opening cysteine and the closing phenylalanine or tryptophan. D genes are given only for firm matches. Size values are once, few and many counts, or a class for expanded clones, and some rows have none.

v_gene,j_gene,abundance,d_gene,CDR3aa,CDR3nt
TRBV7-9,TRBJ2-3,NA,TRBD2,CASSPGREGGPADTQYF,TGTGCCAGCAGCCCTGGACGTGAGGGAGGGCCGGCAGATACGCAGTATTTT
TRBV10-3,TRBJ2-7,NA,NA,CATTLTVPSYEQYF,TGTGCCACCACCCTGACTGTTCCTTCCTACGAGCAGTACTTC
TRBV7-9,TRBJ2-1,NA,NA,CASSPNYNEQFF,TGTGCCAGCAGCCCTAACTACAATGAGCAGTTCTTC
TRBV4-2,TRBJ2-7,NA,NA,CASSQGGQYEQYF,TGTGCCAGCAGCCAAGGGGGGCAATACGAGCAGTACTTC
TRBV5-1,TRBJ2-5,NA,TRBD1,CASSLVGTEGTQYF,TGCGCCAGCAGCTTGGTCGGGACAGAGGGGACCCAGTACTTC
TRBV6-1,TRBJ1-2,NA,TRBD1,CASSEHGTGVGGYTF,TGTGCCAGCAGTGAGCACGGGACAGGGGTTGGTGGCTACACCTTC
TRBV5-1,TRBJ2-3,NA,NA,CASSQRPTADTQYF,TGCGCCAGCAGTCAGAGACCTACGGCAGATACGCAGTATTTT
TRBV30,TRBJ2-5,NA,NA,CAWSAPPSGQETQYF,TGTGCCTGGAGTGCCCCCCCCTCGGGACAAGAGACCCAGTACTTC
TRBV25-1,TRBJ1-3,NA,NA,CASSEWGAGNTIYF,TGTGCCAGCAGTGAATGGGGAGCCGGAAACACCATATATTTT
TRBV30,TRBJ2-1,NA,TRBD2,CAFLADHNEQFF,TGTGCCTTCCTAGCGGACCACAATGAGCAGTTCTTC
TRBV2,TRBJ1-6,NA,TRBD1,CASSEGQGTSPLHF,TGTGCCAGCAGTGAAGGACAGGGAACTTCACCCCTCCACTTT
TRBV5-4,TRBJ2-3,NA,TRBD2,CASSLGTWTSNTDTQYF,TGTGCCAGCAGCTTGGGAACCTGGACTAGCAACACAGATACGCAGTATTTT
TRBV7-3,TRBJ2-2,NA,TRBD2,CASNLAGGNTGELFF,TGTGCCAGCAATTTAGCGGGAGGGAACACCGGGGAGCTGTTTTTT
TRBV5-4,TRBJ2-7,NA,TRBD2,CASSPRTSGHPYEQYF,TGTGCCAGCAGCCCACGGACTAGCGGCCATCCCTACGAGCAGTACTTC
TRBV6-5,TRBJ2-7,NA,NA,CASSYLAGSYEQYF,TGTGCCAGCAGTTACCTGGCGGGGTCCTACGAGCAGTACTTC
TRBV10-3,TRBJ1-1,NA,NA,CAIGSGVGTEAFF,TGTGCCATCGGCTCGGGGGTTGGCACTGAAGCTTTCTTT
TRBV5-4,TRBJ2-3,NA,NA,CASSLVRGADTQYF,TGTGCCAGCAGCTTAGTCAGGGGGGCAGATACGCAGTATTTT
TRBV2,TRBJ2-7,few,NA,CASSQTINYEQYF,TGTGCCAGCAGCCAAACGATCAACTACGAGCAGTACTTC
TRBV6-5,TRBJ1-4,NA,NA,CASSYLRSNEKLFF,TGTGCCAGCAGTTACCTACGGAGTAATGAAAAACTGTTTTTT
TRBV5-1,TRBJ2-1,NA,NA,CASRREGGEQFF,TGCGCCAGCAGAAGAGAAGGGGGTGAGCAGTTCTTC
TRBV4-1,TRBJ2-2,NA,NA,CASSLTPGPNTGELFF,TGCGCCAGCAGCCTGACGCCGGGACCAAACACCGGGGAGCTGTTTTTT
TRBV5-1,TRBJ2-3,NA,NA,CASSGNVAGTDTQYF,TGCGCCAGCAGCGGGAATGTTGCGGGCACAGATACGCAGTATTTT
TRBV28,TRBJ2-7,NA,NA,CASSSREYEQYF,TGTGCCAGCAGTTCCCGGGAATACGAGCAGTACTTC
TRBV11-2,TRBJ2-2,once,NA,CASSSSGRSYTGELFF,TGTGCCAGCAGCTCCTCCGGCCGCAGTTACACCGGGGAGCTGTTTTTT
TRBV7-2,TRBJ2-5,NA,NA,CASSDTDAFLDRYF,TGTGCCAGCAGCGACACCGATGCCTTCCTAGACCGATACTTC
TRBV13,TRBJ1-2,NA,NA,CASTILQGVYGYTF,TGTGCCAGCACCATTCTACAGGGAGTCTATGGCTACACCTTC
TRBV27,TRBJ2-2,NA,NA,CASSLIGNTGELFF,TGTGCCAGCAGTTTGATAGGGAACACCGGGGAGCTGTTTTTT
TRBV19,TRBJ1-1,NA,TRBD1,CASSIFRDREAFF,TGTGCCAGTAGTATTTTCCGGGACAGAGAAGCTTTCTTT
TRBV27,TRBJ2-5,once,TRBD2,CATGGAGVGETQYF,TGTGCCACAGGTGGGGCGGGAGTAGGAGAGACCCAGTACTTC
TRBV7-8,TRBJ2-5,NA,NA,CASSLISNRGDSRETQYF,TGTGCCAGCAGCTTAATTAGTAACCGGGGAGACTCGCGGGAGACCCAGTACTTC
TRBV28,TRBJ2-2,NA,NA,CASSRTSNTGELFF,TGTGCCAGCAGTAGGACTTCGAACACCGGGGAGCTGTTTTTT
TRBV28,TRBJ1-5,NA,NA,CASSLGRQPQHF,TGTGCCAGCAGTTTAGGTCGCCAGCCCCAGCATTTT
TRBV29-1,TRBJ2-5,once,NA,CSVELSRGGRETQYF,TGCAGCGTGGAACTCTCAAGGGGAGGAAGGGAGACCCAGTACTTC
TRBV13,TRBJ2-3,NA,NA,CASSLPESSTDTQYF,TGTGCCAGCAGCTTACCGGAAAGTAGCACAGATACGCAGTATTTT
TRBV10-3,TRBJ2-3,NA,NA,CAIQDRYGLRYF,TGTGCCATCCAAGACCGGTACGGGCTCAGGTATTTT
TRBV6-1,TRBJ1-5,NA,NA,CASSEAQFRRPQHF,TGTGCCAGCAGTGAAGCGCAATTCCGTAGGCCCCAGCATTTT
TRBV5-1,TRBJ2-3,NA,NA,CASSLGPKETQYF,TGCGCCAGCAGCTTGGGACCCAAAGAGACGCAGTATTTT
TRBV30,TRBJ2-5,NA,NA,CAWIGGETQYF,TGTGCCTGGATTGGAGGGGAGACCCAGTACTTC
TRBV9,TRBJ2-3,NA,NA,CASSVAPGRTQYF,TGTGCCAGCAGCGTAGCCCCGGGCCGGACGCAGTATTTT
TRBV7-2,TRBJ2-7,once,TRBD2,CASSLGRGRAYEQYF,TGTGCCAGCAGCTTAGGTCGCGGGAGGGCCTACGAGCAGTACTTC
TRBV27,TRBJ2-7,NA,NA,CASSPHGGVTYEQYF,TGTGCCAGCAGCCCGCACGGGGGAGTCACCTACGAGCAGTACTTC
TRBV6-6,TRBJ2-5,NA,TRBD1,CASNPTGASGETQYF,TGTGCCAGCAACCCTACAGGGGCCTCGGGTGAGACCCAGTACTTC
TRBV2,TRBJ2-1,NA,NA,CASSLGGPSEQFF,TGTGCCAGCAGCCTCGGGGGGCCTAGTGAGCAGTTCTTC
TRBV5-1,TRBJ1-2,NA,NA,CASSLEFSRLNYGYTF,TGCGCCAGCAGCTTGGAATTCTCCAGACTTAACTATGGCTACACCTTC
TRBV6-1,TRBJ2-1,once,NA,CASTQFALLRNEQFF,TGTGCCAGCACCCAGTTCGCCCTCCTACGGAATGAGCAGTTCTTC
TRBV30,TRBJ1-2,NA,NA,CAWRLSVHGAYGYTF,TGTGCCTGGAGGCTCTCCGTTCATGGGGCCTATGGCTACACCTTC
TRBV28,TRBJ2-1,NA,NA,CASSNQRPSYNEQFF,TGTGCCAGCAGTAATCAGAGACCCTCCTACAATGAGCAGTTCTTC
TRBV10-3,TRBJ2-1,NA,TRBD1,CAISEFRGRYNEQFF,TGTGCCATAAGTGAGTTCAGGGGGCGCTACAATGAGCAGTTCTTC
TRBV4-2,TRBJ2-5,NA,NA,CASSQEKGLQETQYF,TGTGCCAGCAGCCAAGAAAAGGGACTCCAAGAGACCCAGTACTTC
TRBV30,TRBJ2-7,NA,TRBD2,CARWDGGRAPYEQYF,TGTGCCAGATGGGATGGCGGGAGGGCCCCCTACGAGCAGTACTTC